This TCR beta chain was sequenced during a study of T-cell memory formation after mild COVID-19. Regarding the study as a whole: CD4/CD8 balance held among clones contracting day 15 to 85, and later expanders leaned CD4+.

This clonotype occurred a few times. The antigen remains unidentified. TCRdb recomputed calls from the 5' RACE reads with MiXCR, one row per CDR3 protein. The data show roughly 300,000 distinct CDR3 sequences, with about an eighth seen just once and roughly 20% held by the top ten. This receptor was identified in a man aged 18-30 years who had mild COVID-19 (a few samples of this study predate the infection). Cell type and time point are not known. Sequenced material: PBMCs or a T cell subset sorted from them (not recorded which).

The CDR3 DNA reads as TGTGCCAGCAGTTCCCCCGGACAGGGAGGTTCACCCCTCCACTTT. As protein: CASSSPGQGGSPLHF. The V call is TRBV28, the J call TRBJ1-6, with 8 bases that match TRBD1. Germline V CDR1 and CDR2: MDHEN, SYDVKM. The CDR3 length is 15 residues. V lost 4 bases, J lost 9 bases, and 8 bases stayed unmatched. Full variable domain (rest looked up from reference TRBV28 and TRBJ1-6): DVKVTQSSRYLVKRTGEKVFLECVQDMDHENMFWYRQDPGLGLRLIYFSYDVKMKEKGDIPEGYSVSREKKERFSLILESASTNQTSMYLCASSSPGQGGSPLHFGNGTRLTVT.